This TCR beta chain originates from a study of T cell repertoires in cytomegalovirus infection. Each CDR3 protein is one row after TCRdb ran MiXCR on the reads. The sample holds approximately 320,000 distinct CDR3 sequences; more than 8% are singletons and the top ten take 3.5% to 4.5%. This clonotype was seen repeatedly, ten times or more. V lost 0 bases and J lost 6, with 12 bases in between. The CDR3 consists of 15 residues. Germline lookup yields CDR1 SGHVS and CDR2 FQNEAQ. The chain recombines TRBV7-8 with TRBJ2-1; perhaps TRBD2 as D (6 bases). The receptor was isolated from a human donor in good health (CMV status not recorded). Some clones in this sample may be carry-over from other donors' samples. The sequenced sample was PBMCs. For the CDR3, the DNA is TGTGCCAGCAGCTTAGCGGGGCGGGGTTTCAATGAGCAGTTCTTC. Encoded protein: CASSLAGRGFNEQFF. Full variable domain (rest looked up from reference TRBV7-8 and TRBJ2-1): GAGVSQSPRYKVAKRGQDVALRCDPISGHVSLFWYQQALGQGPEFLTYFQNEAQLDKSGLPSDRFFAERPEGSVSTLKIQRTQQEDSAVYLCASSLAGRGFNEQFFGPGTRLTVL.